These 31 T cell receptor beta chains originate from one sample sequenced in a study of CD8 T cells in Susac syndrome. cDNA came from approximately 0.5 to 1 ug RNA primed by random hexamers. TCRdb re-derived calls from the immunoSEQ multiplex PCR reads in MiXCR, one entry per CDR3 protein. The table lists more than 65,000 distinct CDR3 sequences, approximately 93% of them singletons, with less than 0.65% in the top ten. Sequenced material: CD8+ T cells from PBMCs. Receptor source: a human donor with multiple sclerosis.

This chain's CDR3 is CASSPVGVAEAFF. CDR3 coding DNA: TGTGCCAGCAGCCCGGTGGGGGTCGCTGAAGCTTTCTTT. This chain links TRBV12-3 or TRBV12-4 with TRBJ1-1, with D possibly TRBD1 on 5 matching bases. Trimming took 6 bases from V and 6 from J, leaving 14 bases between them. The CDR3 has 13 residues.

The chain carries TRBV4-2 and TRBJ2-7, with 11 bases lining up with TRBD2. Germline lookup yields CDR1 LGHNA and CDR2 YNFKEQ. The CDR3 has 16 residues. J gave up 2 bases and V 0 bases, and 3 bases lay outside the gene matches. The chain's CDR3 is CASSQDETSGTYEQYF. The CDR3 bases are TGTGCCAGCAGCCAAGATGAGACTAGCGGGACCTACGAGCAGTACTTC.

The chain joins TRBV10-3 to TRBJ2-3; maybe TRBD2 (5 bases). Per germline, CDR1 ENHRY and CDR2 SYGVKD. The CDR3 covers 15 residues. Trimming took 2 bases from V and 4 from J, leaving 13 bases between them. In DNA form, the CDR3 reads TGTGCCATCAGTGAGCTCGAGGGTAGTCCAGATACGCAGTATTTT. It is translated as CAISELEGSPDTQYF.

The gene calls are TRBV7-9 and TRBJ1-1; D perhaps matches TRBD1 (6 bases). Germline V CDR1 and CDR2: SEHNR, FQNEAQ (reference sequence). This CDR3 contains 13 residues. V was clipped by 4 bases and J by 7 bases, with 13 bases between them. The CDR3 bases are TGTGCCAGCAGCTCCAGGACAGCGTTTGAAGCTTTCTTT. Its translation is CASSSRTAFEAFF.

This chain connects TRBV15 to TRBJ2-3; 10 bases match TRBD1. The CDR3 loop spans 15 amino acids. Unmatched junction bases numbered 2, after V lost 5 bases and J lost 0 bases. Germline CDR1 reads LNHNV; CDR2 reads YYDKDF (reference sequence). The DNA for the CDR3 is TGTGCCACCAGCCCGGGACAGGGGAGCACAGATACGCAGTATTTT. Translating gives CATSPGQGSTDTQYF.

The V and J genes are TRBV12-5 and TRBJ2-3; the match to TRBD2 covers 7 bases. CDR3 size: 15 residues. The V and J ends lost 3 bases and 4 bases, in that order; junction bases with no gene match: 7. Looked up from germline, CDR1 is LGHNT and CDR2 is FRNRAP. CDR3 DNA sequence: TGTGCTAGTGGTTTTGAAGCGGGGTTGGCAGATACGCAGTATTTT. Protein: CASGFEAGLADTQYF.

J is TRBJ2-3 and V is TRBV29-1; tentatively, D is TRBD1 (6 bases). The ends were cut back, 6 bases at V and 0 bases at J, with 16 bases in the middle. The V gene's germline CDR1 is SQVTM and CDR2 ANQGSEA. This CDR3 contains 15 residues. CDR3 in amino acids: CSVVDSAMSTDTQYF. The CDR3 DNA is TGCAGCGTCGTGGACAGCGCGATGAGCACAGATACGCAGTATTTT.

CDR3 in amino acids: CASSLVSQPYNEQFF. CDR3 coding DNA: TGTGCCAGCAGCTTAGTATCACAACCCTACAATGAGCAGTTCTTC. The chain couples TRBV7-9 to TRBJ2-1; no firm D call. Trimming shortened V by 1 base and J by 2 bases, and 9 bases separated the two germline ends. The germline gives CDR1 SEHNR, CDR2 FQNEAQ (reference sequence). This CDR3 has 15 residues.

The CDR3 here is CASSFVQGAPEQYF. The CDR3 region has the DNA TGTGCCAGCAGTTTTGTACAGGGGGCGCCCGAGCAGTACTTC. The chain links TRBV27 to TRBJ2-7, with 9 nucleotides matching TRBD1. Trimming at V came to 3 bases and at J to 6 bases, leaving 6 bases not matched to a gene. Germline CDR1 is MNHEY and CDR2 is SMNVEV (reference sequence). This CDR3 is built from 14 residues.

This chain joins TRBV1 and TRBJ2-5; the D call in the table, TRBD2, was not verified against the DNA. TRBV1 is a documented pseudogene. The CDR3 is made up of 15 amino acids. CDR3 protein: CTSSPLAGRKRAQYF. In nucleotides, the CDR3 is TGCACCAGCAGCCCGTTAGCGGGGAGAAAAAGGGCCCAGTACTTC.

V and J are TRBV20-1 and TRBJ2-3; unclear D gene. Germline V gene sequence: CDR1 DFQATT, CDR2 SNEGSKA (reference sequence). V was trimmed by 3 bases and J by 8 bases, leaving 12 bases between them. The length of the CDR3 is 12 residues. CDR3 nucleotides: TGCAGTGCTAGGGGCTACGACGGTACGCAGTATTTT. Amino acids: CSARGYDGTQYF.

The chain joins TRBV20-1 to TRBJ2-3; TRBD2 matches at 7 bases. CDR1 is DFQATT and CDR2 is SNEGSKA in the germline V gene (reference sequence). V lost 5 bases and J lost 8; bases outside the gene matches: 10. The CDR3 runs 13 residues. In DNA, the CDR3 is TGCAGTGCTGCGACTAGCTTTCAATTTACGCAGTATTTT. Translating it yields CSAATSFQFTQYF.

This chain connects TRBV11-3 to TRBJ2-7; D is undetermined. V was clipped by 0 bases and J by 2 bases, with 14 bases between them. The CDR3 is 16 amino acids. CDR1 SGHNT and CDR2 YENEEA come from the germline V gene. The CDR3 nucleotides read TGTGCCAGCAGCTTAGATCTTTTCGACGGTACCTACGAGCAGTACTTC. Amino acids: CASSLDLFDGTYEQYF.

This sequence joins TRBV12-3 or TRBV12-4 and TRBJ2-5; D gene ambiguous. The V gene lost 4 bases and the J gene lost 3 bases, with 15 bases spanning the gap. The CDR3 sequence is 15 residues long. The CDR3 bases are TGTGCCAGCAGTTCGAGTCAGTGGAACGAAGAGACCCAGTACTTC. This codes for CASSSSQWNEETQYF.

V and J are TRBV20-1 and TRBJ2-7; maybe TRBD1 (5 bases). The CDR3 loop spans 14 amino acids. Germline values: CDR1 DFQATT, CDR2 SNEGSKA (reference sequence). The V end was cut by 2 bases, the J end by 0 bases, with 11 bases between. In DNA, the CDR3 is TGCAGTGCTAGACCGGTGGACACCTCCTACGAGCAGTACTTC. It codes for CSARPVDTSYEQYF.

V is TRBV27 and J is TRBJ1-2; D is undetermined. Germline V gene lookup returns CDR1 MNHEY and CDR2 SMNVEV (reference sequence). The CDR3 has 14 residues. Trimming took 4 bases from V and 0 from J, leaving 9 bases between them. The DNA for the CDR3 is TGTGCCAGCAGTTGGGTGGGGACTAACTATGGCTACACCTTC. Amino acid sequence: CASSWVGTNYGYTF.

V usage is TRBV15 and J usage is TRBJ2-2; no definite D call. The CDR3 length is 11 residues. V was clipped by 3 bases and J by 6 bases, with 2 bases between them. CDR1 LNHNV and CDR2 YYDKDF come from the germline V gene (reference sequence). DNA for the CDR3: TGTGCCACCAGCAGTGCCGGGGAGCTGTTTTTT. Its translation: CATSSAGELFF.

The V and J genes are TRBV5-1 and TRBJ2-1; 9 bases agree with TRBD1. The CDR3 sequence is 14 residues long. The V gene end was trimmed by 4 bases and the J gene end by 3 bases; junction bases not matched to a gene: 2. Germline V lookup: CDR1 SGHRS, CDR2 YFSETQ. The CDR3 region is CASSPGQGYNEQFF. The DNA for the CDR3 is TGCGCCAGCAGCCCGGGACAGGGCTACAATGAGCAGTTCTTC. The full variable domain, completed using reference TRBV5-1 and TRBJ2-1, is KAGVTQTPRYLIKTRGQQVTLSCSPISGHRSVSWYQQTPGQGLQFLFEYFSETQRNKGNFPGRFSGRQFSNSRSEMNVSTLELGDSALYLCASSPGQGYNEQFFGPGTRLTVL.

The CDR3 DNA reads as TGTGCCAGCCACCAGGACAGGTTCGACGAGCAGTACTTC. Translating it yields CASHQDRFDEQYF. The rearrangement uses TRBV2 and TRBJ2-7; 7 nucleotides align to TRBD1. The V gene's germline CDR1 is SNHLY and CDR2 FYNNEI. The V gene end was trimmed by 8 bases and the J gene end by 5 bases; junction bases not matched to a gene: 9. The length of the CDR3 is 13 residues.

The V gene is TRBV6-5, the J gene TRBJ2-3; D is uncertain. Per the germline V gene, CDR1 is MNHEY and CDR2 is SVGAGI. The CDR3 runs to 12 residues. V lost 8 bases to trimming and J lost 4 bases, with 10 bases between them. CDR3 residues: CASGPSPDTQYF. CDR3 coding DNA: TGTGCCAGCGGACCAAGTCCAGATACGCAGTATTTT.

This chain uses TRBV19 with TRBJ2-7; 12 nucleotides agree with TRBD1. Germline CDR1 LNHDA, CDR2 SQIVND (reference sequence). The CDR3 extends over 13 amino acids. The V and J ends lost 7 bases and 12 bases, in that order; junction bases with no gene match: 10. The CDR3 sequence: CASKGTGGSTTYF. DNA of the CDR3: TGTGCCAGTAAGGGGACAGGGGGCTCCACTACGTACTTC.

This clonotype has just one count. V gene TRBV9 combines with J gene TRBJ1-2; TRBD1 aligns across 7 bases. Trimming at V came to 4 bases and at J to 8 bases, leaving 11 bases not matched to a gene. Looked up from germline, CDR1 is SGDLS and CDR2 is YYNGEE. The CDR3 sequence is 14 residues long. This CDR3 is CASSLTTGAGGYTF. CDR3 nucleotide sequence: TGTGCCAGCAGCCTCACTACAGGGGCTGGGGGCTACACCTTC.

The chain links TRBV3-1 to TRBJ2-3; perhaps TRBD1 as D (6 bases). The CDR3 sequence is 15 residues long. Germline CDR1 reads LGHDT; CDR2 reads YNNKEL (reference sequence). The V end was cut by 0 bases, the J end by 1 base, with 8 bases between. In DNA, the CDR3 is TGTGCCAGCAGCCAAGACAGGGGAGGCACAGATACGCAGTATTTT. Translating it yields CASSQDRGGTDTQYF.

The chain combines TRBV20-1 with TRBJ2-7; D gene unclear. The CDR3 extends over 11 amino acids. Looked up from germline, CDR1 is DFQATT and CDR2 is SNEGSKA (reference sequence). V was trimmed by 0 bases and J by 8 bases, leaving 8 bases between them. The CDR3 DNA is TGCAGTGCTAGAGAGCTGGCTCAGCAGTACTTC. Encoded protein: CSARELAQQYF.

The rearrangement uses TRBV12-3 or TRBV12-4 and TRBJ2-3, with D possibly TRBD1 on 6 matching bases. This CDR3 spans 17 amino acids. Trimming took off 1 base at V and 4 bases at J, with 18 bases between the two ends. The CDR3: CASSLDGVRGAADTQYF. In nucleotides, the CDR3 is TGTGCCAGCAGTTTAGACGGCGTCAGGGGAGCGGCAGATACGCAGTATTTT.

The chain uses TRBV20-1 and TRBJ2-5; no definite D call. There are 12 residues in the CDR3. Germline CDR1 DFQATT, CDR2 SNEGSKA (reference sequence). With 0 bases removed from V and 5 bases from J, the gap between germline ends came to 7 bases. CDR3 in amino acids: CSARDIKETQYF. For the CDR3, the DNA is TGCAGTGCTAGAGATATTAAGGAGACCCAGTACTTC.

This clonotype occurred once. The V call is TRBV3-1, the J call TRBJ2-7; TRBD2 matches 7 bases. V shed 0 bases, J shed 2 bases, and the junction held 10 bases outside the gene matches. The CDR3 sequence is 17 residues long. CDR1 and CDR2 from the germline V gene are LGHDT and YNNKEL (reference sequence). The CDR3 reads CASSQDQTGGTAYEQYF. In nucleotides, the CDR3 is TGTGCCAGCAGCCAAGATCAGACGGGGGGAACCGCCTACGAGCAGTACTTC.

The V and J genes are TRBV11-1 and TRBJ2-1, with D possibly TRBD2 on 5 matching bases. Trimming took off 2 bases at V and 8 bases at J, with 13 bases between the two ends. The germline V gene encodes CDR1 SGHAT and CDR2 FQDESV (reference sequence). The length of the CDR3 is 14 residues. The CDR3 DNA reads TGTGCCAGCAGCTTAACGAGGGTCCCCGATGAGCAGTTCTTC. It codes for CASSLTRVPDEQFF.

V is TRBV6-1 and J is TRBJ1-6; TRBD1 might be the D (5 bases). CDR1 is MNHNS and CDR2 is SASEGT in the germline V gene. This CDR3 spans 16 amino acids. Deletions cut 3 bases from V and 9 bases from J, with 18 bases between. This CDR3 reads CASSDYAGGGGSPLHF. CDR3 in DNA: TGTGCCAGCAGTGATTATGCGGGGGGTGGAGGTTCACCCCTCCACTTT.

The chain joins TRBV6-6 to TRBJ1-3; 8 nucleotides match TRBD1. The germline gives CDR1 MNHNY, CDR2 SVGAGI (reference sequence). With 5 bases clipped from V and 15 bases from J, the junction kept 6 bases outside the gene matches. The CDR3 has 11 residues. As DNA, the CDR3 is TGTGCCAGCAGTAACGGGACAGGACGATATTTT. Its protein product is CASSNGTGRYF.

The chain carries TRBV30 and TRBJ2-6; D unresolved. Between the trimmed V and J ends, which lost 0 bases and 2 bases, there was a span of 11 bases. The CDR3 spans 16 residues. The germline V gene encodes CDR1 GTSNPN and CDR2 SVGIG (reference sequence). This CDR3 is CAWSVPRSAGANVLTF. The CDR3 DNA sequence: TGTGCCTGGAGTGTACCGAGGAGCGCTGGGGCCAACGTCCTGACTTTC.